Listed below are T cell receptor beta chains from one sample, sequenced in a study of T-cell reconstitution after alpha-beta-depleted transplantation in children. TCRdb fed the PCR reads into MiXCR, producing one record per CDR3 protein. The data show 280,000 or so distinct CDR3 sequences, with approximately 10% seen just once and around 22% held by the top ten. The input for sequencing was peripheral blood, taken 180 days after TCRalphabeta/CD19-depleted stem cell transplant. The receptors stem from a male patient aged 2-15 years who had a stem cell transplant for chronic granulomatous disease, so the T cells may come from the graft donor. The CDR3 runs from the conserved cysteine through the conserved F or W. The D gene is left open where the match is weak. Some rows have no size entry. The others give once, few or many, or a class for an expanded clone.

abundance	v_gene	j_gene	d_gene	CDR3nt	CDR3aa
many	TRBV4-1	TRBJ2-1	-	TGCGCCAGCAGCCAAGATCGGACAGGGAGGGGGAGGGCCCACAATGAGCAGTTCTTC	CASSQDRTGRGRAHNEQFF
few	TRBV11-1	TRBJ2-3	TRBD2	TGTGCCAGCAGCTCCCGCCTGACTAGCGGGAGGTCGACAGATACGCAGTATTTT	CASSSRLTSGRSTDTQYF
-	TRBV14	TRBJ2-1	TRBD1	TGTGCCAGCAGCCAAGAGGGGACAGGGGATGAGCAGCTCTTC	CASSQEGTGDEQLF
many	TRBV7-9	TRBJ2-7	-	TGTGCCAGCAGCTTATTTACAGGGTCCTACGAGCAGTACTTC	CASSLFTGSYEQYF
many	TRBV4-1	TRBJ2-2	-	TGCGCCAGCAGCCAACCGACGAACACCGGGGAGCTGTTTTTT	CASSQPTNTGELFF
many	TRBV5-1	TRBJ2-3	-	TGCGCCAGCAGCATAGGAAAAACTACGCAGTATTTT	CASSIGKTTQYF
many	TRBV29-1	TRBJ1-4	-	TGCAGCGTTGTCCGGGGGGCTGACGAAAAACTGTTTTTT	CSVVRGADEKLFF
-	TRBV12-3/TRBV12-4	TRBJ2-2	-	TGTGCCAGCAGTTTTCTTGGACAGAAGGGGTCCGGGGAGCTGTTTTTT	CASSFLGQKGSGELFF
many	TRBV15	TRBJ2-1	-	TGTGCCACCAGCAGAGAGTCAGGACTCCCATCGATCAATGAGCAGTTCTTC	CATSRESGLPSINEQFF
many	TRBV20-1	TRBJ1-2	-	TGCAGTGCTCCCCGGGACGTAGGGCTCCACTTC	CSAPRDVGLHF
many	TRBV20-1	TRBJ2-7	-	TGCAGTGCGATCCGCTTTGGGTCCTCCTACGAGCAGTACTTC	CSAIRFGSSYEQYF